The rows below give T cell receptor beta chains drawn from one sample of a study of breast tumors, draining lymph nodes, adjacent tissues. TCRdb fed the multiplex PCR reads into MiXCR, producing one record per CDR3 protein. The data contain under 150,000 distinct CDR3 sequences, around 20% of them singletons. The sample taken for sequencing was axillary lymph node tissue. The receptors come from a female donor with breast cancer. Some clones in this sample may be carry-over from other donors' samples. CDR3s include the opening cysteine and the closing phenylalanine or tryptophan. The D gene is left open where the match is weak. Expanded clones are given a class, and other clones once, few, many or no size at all.

TRBJ2-1	many	TRBV6-5	TRBD2	TGTGCCAGCAGTTACCGCGGCGGGGGTCCTTCTGAGCAGTTCTTC	CASSYRGGGPSEQFF
TRBJ2-3	many	TRBV5-1	NA	TGCGCCAGCAGCTTGCAGGGCACAGATACGCAGTATTTT	CASSLQGTDTQYF
TRBJ2-5	many	TRBV9	NA	TGTGCCAGCAGCGTAGGGGACGGAAAGACCCAGTACTTC	CASSVGDGKTQYF
TRBJ2-3	many	TRBV5-1	NA	TGCGCCAGCAGCCGACAGGCGTCTAGCACAGATACGCAGTATTTT	CASSRQASSTDTQYF
TRBJ2-1	NA	TRBV3-1	NA	TGTGCCAGCAGACAACTCGATGAGCAGTTCTTC	CASRQLDEQFF
TRBJ2-7	many	TRBV6-1	NA	TGTGCCAGCAGTGTCTCCCCGGTGGGGTCCTACGAGCAGTACTTC	CASSVSPVGSYEQYF
TRBJ2-2	many	TRBV6-1	TRBD1	TGTGCCAGCACCTCAGGACAGGGTACTTACACCGGGGAGCTGTTTTTT	CASTSGQGTYTGELFF
TRBJ2-1	many	TRBV20-1	NA	TGCAGTGCTAGAAGGGGGACCTTGGGTGAGCAGTTCTTC	CSARRGTLGEQFF
TRBJ2-7	NA	TRBV15	TRBD2	TGTGCCACCGGCAGAGACGCTAGCGGGAACTCCTACGAGCAATACTTC	CATGRDASGNSYEQYF
TRBJ2-2	many	TRBV4-1	NA	TGCGCCAGCAGCCAACTAGCTTCCGGGGAGCTGTTTTTT	CASSQLASGELFF